This T cell receptor beta chain was sequenced for a study of T cell responses to AZD1222 COVID-19 vaccine. Study-level findings and limits: Repertoire sampling was restricted to post-peak T cell response timepoints. At baseline, just a handful of AZD1222 recipients tested seropositive. Unmutated variant regions reportedly attract nearly half of all spike-specific TCRs.

Here immunoSEQ multiplex PCR was the method, and the copy in TCRdb shows in-frame clones only, minus some. The profile covers 100,000 to 150,000 clones, with about 90% appearing a single time and roughly 5.4% taken by the ten largest. CDR3 length equals 14 residues. Looked up from germline, CDR1 is LGHDT and CDR2 is YNNKEL (reference sequence). V lost 4 bases, J lost 7 bases, and 11 bases lay in between. Regarding this clone: Its cognate antigen is unknown.

The clonotype was recovered from an adult in good health. Sequencing was performed on peripheral blood, taken on day 0 of AZD1222 vaccination. This chain links TRBV3-1 (or the pseudogene TRBV3-2) with TRBJ1-6; possible D gene TRBD1, 6 bases. CDR3 sequence reads: CASSPGARNSPLHF. CDR3 in DNA: TGTGCCAGCAGCCCAGGGGCGAGAAATTCACCCCTCCACTTT.